The rows below give T cell receptor beta chains drawn from one sample of a study of radiation and T cells in renal cell carcinoma. Clones were read by immunoSEQ multiplex PCR, and TCRdb kept only the in-frame ones, dropping some. The sample consists of 50,000 to 70,000 clones, about 74% of them appearing once. Specimen: blood, collected from a patient whose treatment included radiotherapy and nephrectomy. Receptors originate from a man aged 60 to 69 with renal cell carcinoma. CDR3s include the opening cysteine and the closing phenylalanine or tryptophan. Fields, in order: D gene, clone size, V gene, J gene, CDR3 protein, CDR3 DNA. D genes are given only for firm matches. For some rows the clone size is stated as once, few or many, or as a class when expanded; others skip it.

.	.	TRBV6-6	TRBJ1-3	CASSRGRGNGNTIYF	TGTGCCAGCAGTCGCGGGAGAGGGAACGGAAACACCATATATTTT
.	.	TRBV28	TRBJ1-5	CASISGGRGQPQHF	TGTGCCAGCATCTCTGGGGGCCGGGGTCAGCCCCAGCATTTT
.	.	TRBV6-1	TRBJ1-1	CASSEDLGAMRAFF	TGTGCCAGCAGTGAAGATCTGGGGGCAATGCGGGCTTTCTTT
TRBD1	.	TRBV19	TRBJ1-1	CASSINRGWTEAFF	TGTGCCAGTAGTATAAACAGGGGGTGGACTGAAGCTTTCTTT
TRBD1	few	TRBV9	TRBJ1-2	CASSKTGLDSGYTF	TGTGCCAGCAGCAAGACAGGGCTCGACTCTGGCTACACCTTC
TRBD2	once	TRBV27	TRBJ2-2	CASSLNGGVTGELFF	TGTGCCAGCAGTTTAAACGGGGGGGTCACCGGGGAGCTGTTTTTT
.	.	TRBV9	TRBJ1-2	CASSRSPVYGYTF	TGTGCCAGCAGCCGTAGCCCGGTCTATGGCTACACCTTC
.	.	TRBV7-6	TRBJ1-1	CASSLDLGRSAEAFF	TGTGCCAGCAGCTTAGACCTTGGGAGGAGCGCTGAAGCTTTCTTT
.	medium-sized	TRBV7-3	TRBJ1-1	CASSLSPPGGGTDTEAFF	TGTGCCAGCAGCTTATCCCCCCCTGGGGGAGGTACGGACACTGAAGCTTTCTTT
.	.	TRBV9	TRBJ2-3	CASSSLPTASDTQYF	TGTGCCAGCAGCTCACTGCCGACTGCTTCGGATACGCAGTATTTT
TRBD1	few	TRBV19	TRBJ2-1	CASSMGQSYNEQFF	TGTGCCAGTAGTATGGGACAGAGTTACAATGAGCAGTTCTTC
.	.	TRBV7-2	TRBJ1-1	CASSSGLNTEAFF	TGTGCCAGCAGCTCGGGGCTGAACACTGAAGCTTTCTTT
.	.	TRBV2	TRBJ2-1	CASTTEGGVYNEQFF	TGTGCCAGCACTACTGAGGGTGGGGTATACAATGAGCAGTTCTTC
.	.	TRBV4-2	TRBJ2-5	CASSQEWETQYF	TGTGCCAGCAGCCAAGAGTGGGAGACCCAGTACTTC
TRBD2	.	TRBV6-4	TRBJ2-1	CASSDSSSGGYNEQFF	TGTGCCAGCAGTGACTCATCGTCGGGAGGGTACAATGAGCAGTTCTTC
TRBD2	.	TRBV4-3	TRBJ2-5	CASSRQTSGGETQYF	TGCGCCAGCAGCCGACAGACTAGCGGGGGGGAGACCCAGTACTTC
.	few	TRBV30	TRBJ2-4	CAWSVRGRDIQYF	TGTGCCTGGAGTGTCCGGGGTCGGGACATTCAGTACTTC
.	.	TRBV10-1	TRBJ1-1	CASSLDRNTEAFF	TGCGCCAGCAGCTTGGACAGGAACACTGAAGCTTTCTTT
.	.	TRBV5-4	TRBJ2-5	CASSLGGTSRETQYF	TGTGCCAGCAGCTTGGGCGGGACATCGAGAGAGACCCAGTACTTC
.	.	TRBV9	TRBJ1-1	CASSEGTVNTEAFF	TGTGCCAGCAGCGAGGGGACGGTGAACACTGAAGCTTTCTTT
TRBD1	many	TRBV11-2	TRBJ1-4	CASSRGGGRNEKLFF	TGTGCCAGCAGCCGAGGGGGCGGAAGAAATGAAAAACTGTTTTTT
.	.	TRBV4-2	TRBJ1-5	CASSRQGREPYSNQPQHF	TGTGCCAGCAGCCGCCAAGGGAGGGAGCCCTATAGCAATCAGCCCCAGCATTTT
TRBD2	.	TRBV10-3	TRBJ2-3	CAISGRTSGESTDTQYF	TGTGCCATCAGTGGCCGGACTAGCGGGGAGAGCACAGATACGCAGTATTTT
.	.	TRBV9	TRBJ2-1	CASSRTGNPPDNEQFF	TGTGCCAGCAGTCGTACTGGCAACCCCCCTGACAATGAGCAGTTCTTC
.	.	TRBV19	TRBJ1-2	CASSISDYGYTF	TGTGCCAGTAGTATCTCCGATTATGGCTACACCTTC
.	.	TRBV19	TRBJ2-3	CASSIEGDTDTQYF	TGTGCCAGTAGTATTGAGGGAGACACAGATACGCAGTATTTT
.	.	TRBV18	TRBJ2-1	CASSPRAGHQVNEQFF	TGTGCCAGCTCACCAAGGGCGGGACACCAGGTCAATGAGCAGTTCTTC
.	few	TRBV19	TRBJ2-1	CASSTSGQANYNEQFF	TGTGCCAGTAGTACTTCCGGGCAGGCTAACTACAATGAGCAGTTCTTC
.	.	TRBV25-1	TRBJ1-6	CASSDVGSLYNSPLHF	TGTGCCAGCAGTGACGTGGGCAGCCTCTATAATTCACCCCTCCACTTT
TRBD2	.	TRBV6-5	TRBJ2-1	CASKRASGNEQFF	TGTGCCAGCAAAAGAGCTAGCGGCAATGAGCAGTTCTTC
.	.	TRBV11-2	TRBJ2-1	CASSVPGLAFGEQFF	TGTGCCAGCAGCGTACCGGGACTCGCATTTGGTGAGCAGTTCTTC
TRBD1	.	TRBV30	TRBJ1-2	CAWSAQGAYGYTF	TGTGCCTGGAGTGCCCAGGGGGCATATGGCTACACCTTC
TRBD1	few	TRBV10-3	TRBJ1-1	CAIRPTGVNTEAFF	TGTGCCATCAGACCGACAGGGGTGAACACTGAAGCTTTCTTT
.	.	TRBV27	TRBJ2-2	CASSLRFTGELFF	TGTGCCAGCAGTTTGCGGTTCACCGGGGAGCTGTTTTTT